This T cell receptor (beta chain) stems from a study of identical twins. Findings of the study overall: The abundant beta clonotypes from cord blood had fewer insertions, and memory repertoires had none of this.

There are 13 residues in the CDR3. In germline, CDR1 is DFQATT, CDR2 SNEGSKA (reference sequence). With V trimmed by 1 base and J by 7 bases, 3 bases remained unmatched. TCRdb fed the 5' RACE reads into MiXCR, producing one record per CDR3 protein. The sample gives hundreds of thousands of distinct CDR3 sequences, less than 7% of which show up once; approximately 2% is in the top ten. This clonotype was picked up many times. Its antigen is not identified. The sequenced sample consisted of naive T cells sorted from blood. The source is a man aged 18-30 years in good health. The chain couples TRBV20-1 to TRBJ2-1, with 8 bases matching TRBD1. This chain's CDR3 is CSARVTGGNEQFF. The CDR3 DNA reads as TGCAGTGCTAGAGTTACAGGGGGGAATGAGCAGTTCTTC.